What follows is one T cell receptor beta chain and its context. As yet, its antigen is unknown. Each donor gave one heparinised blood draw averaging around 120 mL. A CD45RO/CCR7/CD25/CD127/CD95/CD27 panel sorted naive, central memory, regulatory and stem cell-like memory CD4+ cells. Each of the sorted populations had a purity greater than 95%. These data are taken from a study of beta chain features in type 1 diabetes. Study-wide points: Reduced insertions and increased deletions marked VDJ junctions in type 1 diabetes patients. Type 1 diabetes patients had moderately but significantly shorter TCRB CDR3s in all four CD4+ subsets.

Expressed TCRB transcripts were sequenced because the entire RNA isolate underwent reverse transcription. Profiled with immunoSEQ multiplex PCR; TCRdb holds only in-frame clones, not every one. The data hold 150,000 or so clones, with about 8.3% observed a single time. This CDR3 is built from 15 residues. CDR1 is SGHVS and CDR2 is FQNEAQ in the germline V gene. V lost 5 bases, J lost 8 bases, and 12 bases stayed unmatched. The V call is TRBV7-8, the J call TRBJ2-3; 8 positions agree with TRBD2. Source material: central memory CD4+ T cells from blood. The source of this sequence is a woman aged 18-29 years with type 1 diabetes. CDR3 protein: CASSPGSGGAGTQYF. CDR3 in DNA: TGTGCCAGCAGCCCGGGATCCGGGGGGGCGGGTACGCAGTATTTT.